This T cell receptor beta chain was obtained from a study of blood T cell repertoires in COVID-19 (TCRdb year 2020). About the study as a whole: Samples covering the acute and convalescent phases of COVID-19 were provided by collaborators in the United States, Italy and Spain. The dataset comprised deeply sampled blood TCRbeta repertoires from subjects exposed to, actively infected with, or recovered from COVID-19. The material from the prospective study consisted of cDNA or gDNA derived from T cells, B-cell-depleted T cells, or PBMCs. HLA class I and class II types, where available, came from metadata supplied by the sample provider rather than from assay-based typing. Sample metadata almost always included a de-identified subject ID, COVID-19 status, age in years and sex. The repertoires were released in a freely available public database meant as a resource for research on the immune response to SARS-CoV-2. The samples were drawn from the first 160 participants of the ongoing ImmuneRACE study and from about 1,200 subjects provided by 6 global collaborators. Beyond this particular receptor, the publication reports: Clinical and demographic metadata were provided uncurated, with the amount varying by source and participant.

Notes on this clone: What this receptor recognizes is not known. Base-call qualities are not available, and no considerably larger clone is one nucleotide away.

Each collaborating institution followed its own protocols to collect whole blood in K2EDTA tubes. For TCRbeta analysis, collaborator samples were shipped as frozen whole blood, as isolated PBMCs, or as DNA extracted from either sample type. The immunoSEQ Assay, a bias-controlled multiplex PCR, was used to amplify TCRbeta CDR3 regions from genomic DNA. In the paper's pipeline: The number of nucleated cells in each sample was estimated by amplification of reference gene primers within the assay. Sequence reads were collapsed and filtered to measure the absolute abundance of every unique TCRbeta CDR3 rearrangement. For each sample, productive Simpson clonality was calculated by taking the square root of Simpson's diversity index across productive rearrangements. This is the immuneACCESS table as TCRdb keeps it, with only in-frame sequences that have V and J called. A part of the clones is gone; compared with another copy, unresolved V genes explain less than half, and the rest is unexplained. V, J and clone size are those of that table, while D and trimming were read from the DNA. The sample includes approximately 47,000 clones, with approximately 88% observed a single time. The ten largest account for about an eighth of the sample.

From a lookup of the germline V gene, CDR1 and CDR2 are SGHTA and FQGNSA. Between the V and J ends, shortened by 4 bases and 7 bases respectively, the junction contains 17 bases. Inclusive of the bounding cysteine and phenylalanine, the CDR3 is 15 residues long. Of the read, only the CDR3 DNA is kept; its 45 bases are in frame from base 1. The rearrangement combines TRBV7-2 with TRBJ1-5, and the D gene may be TRBD1, 6 bases matching. The clonotype was recovered from a human donor with active COVID-19. The donor label of this sample is uncertain. What was sequenced was peripheral blood. The DNA sequence is TGTGCCAGCAGCTCTAGGGAAGGGGGTATGCAGCCCCAGCATTTT. Its translation is CASSSREGGMQPQHF. The full variable domain, completed from the reference TRBV7-2 and TRBJ1-5 proteins outside the CDR3, reads GAGVSQSPSNKVTEKGKDVELRCDPISGHTALYWYRQSLGQGLEFLIYFQGNSAPDKSGLPSDRFSAERTGGSVSTLTIQRTQQEDSAVYLCASSSREGGMQPQHFGDGTRLSIL.